The 17 T cell receptor beta chains listed next were all sequenced from one sample in a study of blood T cells in healthy people across ages. Primed by a sample-barcoded 5' primer and a J-beta primer mix, a second PCR proceeded for about 6 to 11 cycles. TCRdb re-analysed the 5' RACE reads in MiXCR, keeping a single row per CDR3 protein. This sample yields about 1.7 million distinct CDR3 sequences, of which roughly 30% are seen a single time; 7.7% belongs to the top ten. The sequencing input was blood. Source of these receptors: a woman in her 30s in good health.

For this clonotype: A much larger clone differs from this one at a single base, so this may be a read error. The genes are TRBV27 and TRBJ2-7, with 7 bases fitting TRBD1. V gave up 5 bases and J gave up 3 bases; unmatched junction bases: 7. The germline CDR1 and CDR2 sequences are MNHEY and SMNVEV (reference sequence). This CDR3 contains 14 residues. CDR3 nucleotides: TGTGCCAGCAGTGGGGCAGGGGGAGACTACGAGCAGTACTTC. This codes for CASSGAGGDYEQYF.

As to this clonotype: Mismatch with germline at one junction end may stem from a read error. The chain employs TRBV6-1 and TRBJ1-1; TRBD1 is a possible D gene (5 bases). The CDR3 is 12 residues long. Germline V gene sequence: CDR1 MNHNS, CDR2 SASEGT. The CDR3 region is CTSRRWGTEAFF. The CDR3, as DNA: TGTACCAGCAGGCGGTGGGGGACTGAAGCTTTCTTT.

Concerning this clonotype itself: A much larger clone sits a single nucleotide away, making a read error possible. This sequence joins TRBV5-4 and TRBJ2-1, with TRBD2 matching 7 bases. The end of the DNA fits TRBJ2-7 better, so the J call may be wrong. The germline V gene has CDR1 SGHNT and CDR2 YYREEE (reference sequence). This CDR3 contains 16 residues. This CDR3 is CASSFPSGSSYNEQYF. In DNA form, the CDR3 reads TGTGCCAGCAGCTTTCCTAGCGGAAGCTCCTACAATGAGCAGTACTTC.

The rearrangement uses TRBV7-9 and TRBJ2-1; 13 bases are shared with TRBD2. This CDR3 region has 17 residues. The germline V gene has CDR1 SEHNR and CDR2 FQNEAQ (reference sequence). V lost 4 bases to trimming and J lost 7 bases; unmatched junction nucleotides: 10. This CDR3 reads CASSSTSGRTVANEQFF. In DNA, the CDR3 is TGTGCCAGCAGCTCGACTAGCGGGAGGACTGTGGCTAATGAGCAGTTCTTC.

Only a few counts were recorded for this clonotype. The rearrangement uses TRBV25-1 and TRBJ2-1; D may be TRBD2 (5 bases). This CDR3 is built from 11 residues. V lost 2 bases and J lost 11, with 7 bases in between. CDR1 is MGHDK, CDR2 SYGVNS, per germline. The CDR3 sequence is CASSETGKQFF. The CDR3 DNA is TGTGCCAGCAGTGAAACCGGGAAGCAGTTCTTC.

Of note for this clonotype: This could be a read error, since a much larger clone is one nucleotide away. The chain carries TRBV12-3 or TRBV12-4 and TRBJ2-5; TRBD1 matches 7 bases. V gave up 6 bases and J gave up 3 bases; unmatched junction bases: 7. The CDR3 totals 14 residues. CDR3 sequence: CASRLQQGKETQYF. CDR3 nucleotides: TGTGCCAGCAGGTTACAACAGGGGAAAGAGACCCAGTACTTC.

Only one count was recorded for this clonotype. V and J are TRBV27 and TRBJ1-1; 7 bases line up with TRBD1. Germline V gene sequence: CDR1 MNHEY, CDR2 SMNVEV (reference sequence). V was pared by 3 bases and J by 5 bases, with 3 bases of the junction left unmatched. CDR3 length: 13 residues. This CDR3 is CASSFRGETEAFF. The CDR3 DNA is TGTGCCAGCAGTTTCAGGGGGGAAACTGAAGCTTTCTTT.

This clonotype was observed a handful of times. The V gene is TRBV15, the J gene TRBJ2-7; 8 bases are a match to TRBD2. The length of the CDR3 is 16 residues. V dropped 2 bases and J dropped 2; count of bases not matched to a gene: 8. From germline, CDR1 is LNHNV and CDR2 YYDKDF (reference sequence). CDR3 coding DNA: TGTGCCACCAGCAGAAACCCCCCCGGGGGGGCCTACGAGCAGTACTTC. Residues: CATSRNPPGGAYEQYF. The variable domain in full, with the rest retrieved from reference TRBV15 and TRBJ2-7, is DAMVIQNPRYQVTQFGKPVTLSCSQTLNHNVMYWYQQKSSQAPKLLFHYYDKDFNNEADTPDNFQSRRPNTSFCFLDIRSPGLGDTAMYLCATSRNPPGGAYEQYFGPGTRLTVT.

V gene TRBV20-1 combines with J gene TRBJ2-1; D is unresolved. With the DNA end fitting TRBJ2-7 better, the J assignment may be wrong. CDR3 length equals 16 residues. The germline V gene encodes CDR1 DFQATT and CDR2 SNEGSKA (reference sequence). This chain's CDR3 is CSARDLVGSSYNEQYF. The CDR3 DNA sequence: TGCAGTGCTAGAGATCTCGTCGGAAGCTCCTACAATGAGCAGTACTTC.

The chain couples TRBV5-1 to TRBJ2-7, with TRBD2 matching 8 bases. This CDR3 contains 21 residues. V trimming: 1 base; J trimming: 9 bases; junction bases outside the gene matches: 30. Germline-derived CDR1 and CDR2 are SGHRS and YFSETQ. The CDR3 is CASSLSLPGLVGRKREDVQYF. The DNA of the CDR3 is TGCGCCAGCAGCTTGTCCCTACCGGGACTAGTGGGAAGAAAGAGAGAGGACGTGCAGTACTTC.

The chain joins TRBV24-1 to TRBJ2-2; a possible D gene is TRBD2 (6 bases). In germline, CDR1 is KGHDR, CDR2 SFDVKD. The CDR3 length is 14 residues. CDR3 sequence reads: CAVGGRHDTGELFF. CDR3 coding DNA: TGTGCTGTAGGTGGGAGGCATGACACCGGGGAGCTGTTTTTT.

The chain links TRBV5-1 to TRBJ1-2; D gene unclear. CDR1 is SGHRS and CDR2 is YFSETQ in the germline V gene. This CDR3 region has 13 residues. V dropped 4 bases and J dropped 8 bases, with 15 bases sitting between them. CDR3 in DNA: TGCGCCAGCAGCATCGGGCCTCTCGGGGGCTACACCTTC. It codes for CASSIGPLGGYTF. The full variable domain, rest sourced from reference TRBV5-1 and TRBJ1-2, is KAGVTQTPRYLIKTRGQQVTLSCSPISGHRSVSWYQQTPGQGLQFLFEYFSETQRNKGNFPGRFSGRQFSNSRSEMNVSTLELGDSALYLCASSIGPLGGYTFGSGTRLTVV.

The chain couples TRBV6-5 to TRBJ2-3; D uncertain. The CDR3 consists of 11 residues. Germline V gene lookup returns CDR1 MNHEY and CDR2 SVGAGI. V shed 5 bases and J shed 13 bases, with 13 bases lying between them. CDR3 residues: CASSRAQREYF. The DNA for the CDR3 is TGTGCCAGCAGTCGTGCACAGCGCGAGTATTTT.

At least ten counts were recorded for this clonotype. The V and J genes are TRBV6-2 or TRBV6-3 and TRBJ2-1; 13 positions agree with TRBD2. Trimming took 6 bases from V and 8 from J; bases not matched to a gene: 16. This CDR3 contains 18 residues. The germline gives CDR1 MNHEY, CDR2 SVGEGT. The CDR3 coding sequence is TGTGCCAGCAGCGCTGGGACTAGCGGGAACTCCCCTTCGGATGAGCAGTTCTTC. This sequence encodes CASSAGTSGNSPSDEQFF.

This clonotype was counted between two and nine times. V and J are TRBV12-3 or TRBV12-4 and TRBJ1-1, with D possibly TRBD1 on 6 matching bases. V lost 5 bases and J 9 bases, leaving 13 bases between the germline ends. CDR3 length: 12 amino acids. CDR3 residues: CASSPGQTQAFF. Here the CDR3 DNA reads TGTGCCAGCAGTCCCGGACAGACCCAAGCTTTCTTT.

This clonotype was recorded a few times. V usage is TRBV6-1 and J usage is TRBJ2-1; 8 bases line up with TRBD2. Trimming removed 7 bases from V and 7 bases from J; junction bases left unmatched: 15. The germline V gene has CDR1 MNHNS and CDR2 SASEGT. There are 16 residues in the CDR3. CDR3 residues: CASTLSRGGGWNEQFF. Written as DNA, the CDR3 is TGTGCCAGCACTCTCTCCCGGGGGGGTGGATGGAATGAGCAGTTCTTC.

This clonotype was picked up a small number of times. The rearrangement joins TRBV6-5 to TRBJ1-2; 11 positions agree with TRBD1. Unmatched junction bases numbered 7, after V lost 6 bases and J lost 4 bases. CDR1 is MNHEY and CDR2 is SVGAGI in the germline V gene. This CDR3 is 15 amino acids long. CDR3 nucleotides: TGTGCCAGCAGCCTGTGGGACAGGGGGGGCTATGGCTACACCTTC. This encodes CASSLWDRGGYGYTF.